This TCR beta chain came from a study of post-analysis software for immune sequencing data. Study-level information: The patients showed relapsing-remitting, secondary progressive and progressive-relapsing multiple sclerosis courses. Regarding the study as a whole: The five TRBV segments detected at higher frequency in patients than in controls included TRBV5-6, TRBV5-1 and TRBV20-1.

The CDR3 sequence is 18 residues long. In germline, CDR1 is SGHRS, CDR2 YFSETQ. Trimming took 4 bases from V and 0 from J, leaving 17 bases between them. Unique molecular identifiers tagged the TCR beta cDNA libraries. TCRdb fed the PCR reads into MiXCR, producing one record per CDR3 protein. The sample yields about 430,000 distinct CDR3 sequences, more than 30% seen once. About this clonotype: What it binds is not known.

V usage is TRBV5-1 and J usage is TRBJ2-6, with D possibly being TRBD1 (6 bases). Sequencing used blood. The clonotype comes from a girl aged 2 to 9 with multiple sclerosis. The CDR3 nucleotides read TGCGCCAGCAGCACAGGACAGCGACTCCTCTCTGGGGCCAACGTCCTGACTTTC. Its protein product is CASSTGQRLLSGANVLTF. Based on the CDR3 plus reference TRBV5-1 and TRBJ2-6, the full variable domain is KAGVTQTPRYLIKTRGQQVTLSCSPISGHRSVSWYQQTPGQGLQFLFEYFSETQRNKGNFPGRFSGRQFSNSRSEMNVSTLELGDSALYLCASSTGQRLLSGANVLTFGAGSRLTVL.